This T cell receptor beta chain stems from a study of vaccination effects on CD4 cells after COVID-19. Findings of the study overall: Healthy vaccinees' vaccine-induced clones included only 1 of 255 cross-reacting with common cold coronaviruses.

Some clones are missing from TCRdb's copy, which holds only in-frame ones; the method was immunoSEQ multiplex PCR. The table shows around 63,000 clones, with around 75% occurring only once. Antigen-specific CD4+ T cell clonotypes were called by their expansion after viral peptide-pool culture in ViraFEST. Subsequent to roughly 10 days of culture, CD4+ T cells were isolated. Testing of the vaccine recipients showed negative nucleocapsid antibodies and no prior SARS-CoV-2 infection. The table lists this clone with a count of one. The antigen is undetermined. The receptor comes from a human donor who received a COVID-19 vaccine. The sequencing used CD4+ T cells from PBMCs cultured with HCoV-OC43 spike peptides, collected before COVID-19 vaccination. Stated subset: HCoV-OC43 spike overlapping peptide pool stimulation.

The CDR3 bases are TGTGCCAGCCTTTCGGCGGGGCCGCGCGGGGAGCTGTTTTTT. Amino acid sequence: CASLSAGPRGELFF. The rearrangement joins TRBV28 to TRBJ2-2; D is perhaps TRBD2 (6 bases). Germline CDR1 is MDHEN and CDR2 is SYDVKM. The ends were cut back, 8 bases at V and 7 bases at J, with 17 bases in the middle. This CDR3 spans 14 amino acids.